This T cell receptor (beta chain) comes out of a study of CD8 T cells in Susac syndrome. The CDR3 length is 16 residues. Germline lookup yields CDR1 MGHDK and CDR2 SYGVNS. V was shortened by 1 base and J by 0 bases, with 7 bases between the two germline ends. Random-hexamer reverse transcription was applied to about 0.45 to 1 ug RNA. Amplification of TCR beta CDR3 spanned 54 Vbeta and 13 Jbeta via immunoSEQ multiplex PCR. TCRdb processed the immunoSEQ multiplex PCR reads anew with MiXCR; each CDR3 protein has one entry. The data show roughly 76,000 distinct CDR3 sequences, 85% to 95% seen once. The J gene is TRBJ1-6, the V gene TRBV25-1; D call uncertain. Specimen: CD8+ T cells from PBMCs. The sequence was collected from a human donor with Susac syndrome. For the CDR3, the DNA is TGTGCCAGCAGTGAATTGGAGAGCTCCTATAATTCACCCCTCCACTTT. Amino acid sequence: CASSELESSYNSPLHF.